The 13 T cell receptor beta chains below were found in one sample sequenced in a study of regulatory T cells. Whole-study results and caveats: In CD3G-deficient patients, conventional CD4+ T cells were enriched for hydrophobic CDR3 residues at positions 6 and 7.

The primer mix had 52 TRBV and 13 TRBJ primers. The protocol was immunoSEQ multiplex PCR, while the TCRdb copy is restricted to in-frame clones and leaves out a portion. The sample has 30,000 to 40,000 clones; about 93% are singletons. No antigen has been identified for these receptors. The sample was conventional CD4+ T cells sorted from blood. These receptors were collected from a child between 2 and 9 years old with CD3G deficiency.

This chain joins TRBV4-1 and TRBJ2-7; 10 bases match TRBD2. V lost 0 bases to trimming and J lost 1 base; unmatched junction nucleotides: 6. This CDR3 is 17 amino acids long. The germline CDR1 and CDR2 sequences are MGHRA and YSYEKL. The CDR3, as DNA: TGCGCCAGCAGCCAAGAGCCTAGCGGGAGTTTTTCCTACGAGCAGTACTTC. It encodes CASSQEPSGSFSYEQYF.

V is TRBV6-1 and J is TRBJ2-4, with 8 nucleotides matching TRBD2. Trimming removed 4 bases from V and 1 base from J; junction bases left unmatched: 9. The CDR3 totals 17 residues. From germline, CDR1 is MNHNS and CDR2 SASEGT. CDR3 region: CASSARSGSWAKNIQYF. In DNA, the CDR3 is TGTGCCAGCAGTGCGAGGAGCGGGAGTTGGGCCAAAAACATTCAGTACTTC.

This clone was observed a handful of times. The J gene is TRBJ2-7, the V gene TRBV10-3; no reliable D call. CDR3 length equals 12 residues. Trimming removed 4 bases at V and 3 bases at J, with 7 bases between. Germline CDR1 is ENHRY and CDR2 is SYGVKD. The CDR3 loop reads CAISVNGYEQYF. CDR3 bases: TGTGCCATCAGTGTGAACGGCTACGAGCAGTACTTC.

The chain has TRBV6-6 and TRBJ1-2, with D perhaps TRBD1 (5 bases). This CDR3 spans 13 amino acids. Germline V CDR1 and CDR2: MNHNY, SVGAGI (reference sequence). Trimming took 6 bases from V and 5 from J, leaving 13 bases between them. The CDR3 DNA reads TGTGCCAGCAGACGAGGGACCGATTATGGCTACACCTTC. Translated: CASRRGTDYGYTF.

The J gene is TRBJ1-2, the V gene TRBV28, with TRBD1 as a possible D gene (5 bases). V was pared by 4 bases and J by 8 bases, with 26 bases between. The CDR3 length is 17 residues. Germline-derived CDR1 and CDR2 are MDHEN and SYDVKM. The CDR3 sequence: CASSSPGQGPTLGGYTF. The CDR3 nucleotides read TGTGCCAGCAGTTCCCCTGGGCAGGGCCCCACACTAGGGGGCTACACCTTC.

The chain is built from TRBV28 and TRBJ2-7; TRBD2 matches 7 bases. This CDR3 comprises 15 residues. CDR1 MDHEN and CDR2 SYDVKM come from the germline V gene. V was pared by 6 bases and J by 3 bases, with 11 bases of the junction left unmatched. CDR3: CASSPRGRVVYEQYF. The CDR3 DNA is TGTGCCAGCAGCCCCCGGGGGAGGGTGGTCTACGAGCAGTACTTC.

This sequence joins TRBV10-3 and TRBJ2-1; 8 bases map to TRBD2. In germline, CDR1 is ENHRY, CDR2 SYGVKD. CDR3 length: 15 residues. With 10 bases clipped from V and 2 bases from J, the junction kept 10 bases outside the gene matches. As DNA, the CDR3 is TGTGCCACAAGACCGGGACTAGGAGCCTACAATGAGCAGTTCTTC. Its protein is CATRPGLGAYNEQFF.

The chain links TRBV7-8 to TRBJ2-3, with a possible D match to TRBD2 (6 bases). V lost 5 bases and J 3 bases, leaving 21 bases between the germline ends. This CDR3 is 17 amino acids long. The germline V gene has CDR1 SGHVS and CDR2 FQNEAQ. The CDR3 sequence: CASSPNRRGLGTDTQYF. CDR3 bases: TGTGCCAGCAGCCCCAACCGGCGGGGCTTGGGAACAGATACGCAGTATTTT.

On this clone: Other DNA sequences in the same sample also yield this CDR3. The rearrangement joins TRBV5-1 to TRBJ1-2, with D maybe TRBD1 (5 bases). CDR1 SGHRS and CDR2 YFSETQ come from the germline V gene. Between the trimmed V and J ends, which lost 0 bases and 2 bases, there was a span of 5 bases. CDR3 length equals 13 residues. The CDR3 coding sequence is TGCGCCAGCAGCTTGGCAGGGAACTATGGCTACACCTTC. It yields the protein CASSLAGNYGYTF.

The V and J genes are TRBV28 and TRBJ2-2, with 7 positions matching TRBD1. Germline lookup yields CDR1 MDHEN and CDR2 SYDVKM. The V and J ends lost 10 bases and 4 bases, in that order; junction bases with no gene match: 15. The CDR3 covers 16 residues. CDR3 nucleotide sequence: TGTGCCACCCTACTCATGACAGGGACGGGCACCGGGGAGCTGTTTTTT. Translated: CATLLMTGTGTGELFF.

The V and J genes are TRBV6-6 and TRBJ2-1; 14 bases agree with TRBD2. The germline V gene encodes CDR1 MNHNY and CDR2 SVGAGI (reference sequence). The CDR3 sequence is 16 residues long. With V trimmed by 6 bases and J by 9 bases, 10 bases remained unmatched. CDR3 sequence (DNA): TGTGCCAGCAGCCCCGGGACTAGCGGGAGAGGCGGTGAGCAGTTCTTC. This codes for CASSPGTSGRGGEQFF.

The chain has TRBV28 and TRBJ2-3, with D tentatively TRBD2 (5 bases). This CDR3 spans 15 amino acids. Trimming removed 2 bases from V and 2 bases from J, with 11 bases in between. CDR1 is MDHEN, CDR2 SYDVKM, per germline. The chain's CDR3 is CASSLASHTTDTQYF. In DNA, the CDR3 is TGTGCCAGCAGTTTAGCTAGCCATACCACAGATACGCAGTATTTT.

The chain recombines TRBV18 with TRBJ2-5; 13 bases map to TRBD2. The CDR3 is 14 amino acids. V lost 6 bases, J lost 2 bases, and 0 bases stayed unmatched. Germline V gives CDR1 KGHSH, CDR2 LQKENI. CDR3: CASSGLAGQETQYF. As DNA, the CDR3 is TGTGCCAGCTCGGGACTAGCGGGACAAGAGACCCAGTACTTC.